This T cell receptor beta chain was documented in a study of shared clonotypes between healthy human individuals. Overall study: Plates per donor: three CD4 naive, three CD4 memory, two CD8 naive, one CD8 memory.

In replicate PCRs of sorted subsets, 150 to 200 ng DNA, approximately 32,000 T cell genomes, was used. Original processing methods: Sequence data from immunoSEQ were junction-only and lacked quality scores; consequently, filtering differed. Data came from immunoSEQ multiplex PCR; TCRdb stores just in-frame clones and leaves some out. The V and J calls and the clone size are those of that table, but D and trimming were determined from the DNA. The sample lists hundreds of thousands of clones, about 97% occurring once. Naive CD8 cells lacked CD45RO, underwent positive selection for CCR7 and left out terminally differentiated effector memory CD45RA+ cells. CDR3 size: 15 residues. Trimming pared 0 bases from V and 7 bases from J, leaving 15 bases between. The germline V gene encodes CDR1 SGDLS and CDR2 YYNGEE.

This clonotype was obtained from a man under 40 in good health. The genes are TRBV9 and TRBJ2-3; TRBD1 might be the D (5 bases). The sequenced material came from naive CD8+ T cells sorted from blood. In DNA, the CDR3 is TGTGCCAGCAGCGTAGGGGGTGGATCAGGGAATACGCAGTATTTT. Residues: CASSVGGGSGNTQYF.